This TCR beta chain was sequenced for a study of regulatory T cells in long-lasting Graves disease. Study background: Graves' cases, newly diagnosed, had used antithyroid drugs under 3 months.

Time point indicated: newly diagnosed GD, antithyroid drugs for less than 3 months. PBMC-extracted RNA yielded the TCR library. American Thyroid Association guidelines served as the basis for diagnosing Graves' disease. Trimming removed 1 base at V and 5 bases at J, with 12 bases between. This CDR3 has 15 amino acids. CDR1 is SGHKS, CDR2 YYEKEE, per germline (reference sequence). In building TCR beta libraries, iRepertoire HTBI primers were used together with Arm-PCR of CDR3 regions. TCRdb used MiXCR to reprocess the multiplex PCR reads, holding one entry per CDR3 protein. Of about 220,000 distinct CDR3 sequences detected, roughly 19% appear once; the ten largest clones hold 12%. This clonotype was observed at least ten times. The antigen is undetermined. Study-wide points: Persistent Graves' patients showed reduced TCR diversity versus newly diagnosed patients.

The data were also submitted as part of a second study, on T cells in Graves' hyperthyroidism and ophthalmopathy. This second study notes: The HTBI primer set served for first-round RT-PCR of the TCR CDR3.

The chain has TRBV5-5 and TRBJ1-4; a possible D gene is TRBD1 (5 bases). The clonotype originates from a woman aged 30 to 39 with Graves disease. The material was peripheral blood mononuclear cells (PBMCs), obtained at new diagnosis, from a patient treated with antithyroid drugs. Here the CDR3 reads CASSLPGGGNEKLFF. The CDR3 DNA reads TGTGCCAGCAGCTTGCCCGGGGGAGGCAATGAAAAACTGTTTTTT.